These 25 T cell receptor beta chains were all obtained from the same sample, sequenced in a study of a mutant IDH1 vaccine in newly diagnosed glioma. Specified time point: week 5, during vaccination. A single vaccine dose contained 300 ug of mutant IDH1 20-mer peptide, and topical imiquimod was used with it. Produced via immunoSEQ multiplex PCR; TCRdb's table is partial and in-frame only. The sample consists of some 55,000 clones, 85% to 90% of them appearing once. These receptors' targets are unknown. This specimen consisted of PBMCs, obtained from a glioma patient whose treatment included an IDH1 peptide vaccine. These receptors originate from a woman in her thirties or forties with glioma.

This chain joins TRBV5-1 and TRBJ2-7, with 9 bases that match TRBD1. The CDR3 length is 15 residues. Germline V lookup: CDR1 SGHRS, CDR2 YFSETQ. V shed 4 bases and J 0 bases; nucleotides not matched to a gene: 5. The CDR3 DNA sequence: TGCGCCAGCAGCCAAAACAGGGGGCTCTCCTACGAGCAGTACTTC. The encoded protein is CASSQNRGLSYEQYF.

Here the CDR3 reads CASSFRSSPLDEKLFF. CDR3 nucleotide sequence: TGTGCCAGCAGCTTTCGAAGCTCCCCCCTTGATGAAAAACTGTTTTTT. The chain recombines TRBV7-9 with TRBJ1-4; D unresolved. The ends were cut back, 3 bases at V and 6 bases at J, with 17 bases in the middle. The V gene's germline CDR1 is SEHNR and CDR2 FQNEAQ (reference sequence). This CDR3 is 16 amino acids long. Full variable domain (rest looked up from reference TRBV7-9 and TRBJ1-4): DTGVSQNPRHKITKRGQNVTFRCDPISEHNRLYWYRQTLGQGPEFLTYFQNEAQLEKSRLLSDRFSAERPKGSFSTLEIQRTEQGDSAMYLCASSFRSSPLDEKLFFGSGTQLSVL.

The J gene is TRBJ2-1, the V gene TRBV21-1. TRBV21-1 is a recognized pseudogene. The CDR3 loop spans 14 amino acids. In DNA form, the CDR3 reads TGTGCCAGCAGCAAGGCATTAGACGGTGTTTCGCAGTTCTTC. It codes for CASSKALDGVSQFF.

The chain has TRBV28 and TRBJ1-5; 8 bases match TRBD1. Losses at the gene ends were 3 bases for V and 0 bases for J; bases not matched to a gene: 7. The CDR3 sequence is 17 residues long. Per the germline V gene, CDR1 is MDHEN and CDR2 is SYDVKM. The CDR3 coding sequence is TGTGCCAGCAGTTTCCGGACAGGGACAAATAGCAATCAGCCCCAGCATTTT. It translates to CASSFRTGTNSNQPQHF.

The chain combines TRBV5-1 with TRBJ1-1; unclear D gene. V lost 0 bases and J lost 1, with 10 bases in between. The CDR3 sequence is 15 residues long. Germline CDR1 reads SGHRS; CDR2 reads YFSETQ. CDR3: CASSLENRENTEAFF. The DNA for the CDR3 is TGCGCCAGCAGCTTGGAAAACCGGGAGAACACTGAAGCTTTCTTT.

The V gene is TRBV29-1, the J gene TRBJ1-2, with D possibly TRBD1 on 6 matching bases. This CDR3 region has 15 residues. Deletions cut 6 bases from V and 7 bases from J, with 24 bases between. Germline-derived CDR1 and CDR2 are SQVTM and ANQGSEA. The CDR3 reads CSVDRPSPPYGGYTF. Written as DNA, the CDR3 is TGCAGCGTCGACAGGCCCTCCCCTCCTTATGGTGGCTACACCTTC.

This chain uses TRBV5-1 with TRBJ1-3; D remains unclear. V shed 4 bases and J shed 0 bases, with 8 bases lying between them. The length of the CDR3 is 14 residues. CDR1 and CDR2 (germline): SGHRS, YFSETQ. CDR3 bases: TGCGCCAGCAGCCAGGAGGGCTCTGGAAACACCATATATTTT. It translates to CASSQEGSGNTIYF.

This clone occurred once. V usage is TRBV29-1 and J usage is TRBJ2-3; D not certain. The V gene lost 4 bases and the J gene lost 2 bases, with 10 bases spanning the gap. The germline V gene has CDR1 SQVTM and CDR2 ANQGSEA. CDR3 length: 13 amino acids. The CDR3 DNA reads TGCAGCGTTGTCATGGGGAACACAGATACGCAGTATTTT. It codes for CSVVMGNTDTQYF.

The genes are TRBV2 and TRBJ1-2, with D possibly matching TRBD1 (6 bases). The CDR3 sequence is 14 residues long. Germline V gene data show CDR1 as SNHLY and CDR2 as FYNNEI. V was cut by 2 bases and J by 4 bases, with 11 bases left in between. The CDR3: CASSETGRAYGYTF. CDR3 in DNA: TGTGCCAGCAGTGAAACAGGGCGGGCCTATGGCTACACCTTC.

The chain combines TRBV5-1 with TRBJ1-2; no clear D. This CDR3 comprises 16 residues. The V end lost 6 bases, the J end lost 5 bases, and 23 bases lay between the germline ends. In germline, CDR1 is SGHRS, CDR2 YFSETQ. CDR3 region: CASTTGGIGLRYGYTF. The CDR3 region has the DNA TGCGCCAGCACAACGGGTGGAATAGGGCTACGATATGGCTACACCTTC.

The gene calls are TRBV11-2 and TRBJ2-7; possibly TRBD2 for D (6 bases). Germline CDR1 and CDR2: SGHAT and FQNNGV. The CDR3 sequence is 17 residues long. Deletions cut 4 bases from V and 5 bases from J, with 24 bases between. For the CDR3, the DNA is TGTGCCAGCAGCTCAAGAGCGGGCTGGGGAGAGAGCCACGAGCAGTACTTC. It translates to CASSSRAGWGESHEQYF.

The chain uses TRBV7-8 and TRBJ1-5; unclear D gene. The CDR3 length is 14 residues. Germline V gives CDR1 SGHVS, CDR2 FQNEAQ. V dropped 5 bases and J dropped 4 bases, with 12 bases sitting between them. The CDR3 protein is CASSLVQRNQPQHF. The CDR3 coding sequence is TGTGCCAGCAGCCTAGTCCAACGGAATCAGCCCCAGCATTTT. Using reference TRBV7-8 and TRBJ1-5 for the parts outside the CDR3, the full variable domain is GAGVSQSPRYKVAKRGQDVALRCDPISGHVSLFWYQQALGQGPEFLTYFQNEAQLDKSGLPSDRFFAERPEGSVSTLKIQRTQQEDSAVYLCASSLVQRNQPQHFGDGTRLSIL.

J is TRBJ1-5 and V is TRBV5-1, with D uncertain. Deletions cut 0 bases from V and 1 base from J, with 2 bases between. Germline values: CDR1 SGHRS, CDR2 YFSETQ. This CDR3 is 13 amino acids long. In DNA, the CDR3 is TGCGCCAGCAGCTTGGACAGCAATCAGCCCCAGCATTTT. It is translated as CASSLDSNQPQHF.

The chain uses TRBV15 and TRBJ2-5; D not certain. The germline V gene has CDR1 LNHNV and CDR2 YYDKDF (reference sequence). V shed 3 bases and J shed 4 bases, with 18 bases lying between them. The CDR3 totals 16 residues. The CDR3 coding sequence is TGTGCCACCAGCAGTGTTAGGCCCGACGCTTTAGAGACCCAGTACTTC. Translation gives CATSSVRPDALETQYF.

J is TRBJ1-2 and V is TRBV30; the D gene is possibly TRBD1 (5 bases). This CDR3 has 14 amino acids. Trimming cost V 3 bases and J 10 bases, with 21 bases left between them. In germline, CDR1 is GTSNPN, CDR2 SVGIG (reference sequence). The CDR3: CAWSATGGLVPYTF. The CDR3 DNA follows: TGTGCCTGGAGCGCAACAGGCGGCCTGGTACCCTACACCTTC.

The chain combines TRBV10-1 with TRBJ2-3; no clear D. V was pared by 4 bases and J by 2 bases, with 7 bases between. CDR1 and CDR2 (germline): WNHNN, SYGVQD (reference sequence). The CDR3 runs to 13 residues. The CDR3 loop is CASSGLDTDTQYF. In DNA, the CDR3 is TGCGCCAGCAGTGGTCTAGACACAGATACGCAGTATTTT.

This clone was seen a handful of times. The rearrangement uses TRBV29-1 and TRBJ2-4; 7 nucleotides agree with TRBD2. The CDR3 covers 12 residues. The V gene end was trimmed by 1 base and the J gene end by 16 bases; junction bases not matched to a gene: 10. Germline V gene lookup returns CDR1 SQVTM and CDR2 ANQGSEA. CDR3 region: CSVEAGGGPLYF. In nucleotides, the CDR3 is TGCAGCGTTGAAGCGGGCGGGGGTCCTCTATACTTC.

The chain joins TRBV6-1 to TRBJ2-3, with a weak D call TRBD2 (6 bases). Germline-derived CDR1 and CDR2 are MNHNS and SASEGT. V gave up 6 bases and J gave up 2 bases, with 12 bases separating them. The CDR3 contains 14 residues. The CDR3 reads CASRTSPNTDTQYF. The CDR3 nucleotides are TGTGCCAGCAGAACTAGCCCCAACACAGATACGCAGTATTTT.

J is TRBJ2-1 and V is TRBV4-3, with 14 nucleotides matching TRBD2. The junction had 1 base not matched to a gene; V was cut back by 3 bases and J by 6 bases. The CDR3 covers 15 residues. CDR1 LGHNA and CDR2 YSLEER come from the germline V gene. The CDR3 region is CASSQTSGGANEQFF. CDR3 DNA: TGCGCCAGCAGCCAGACTAGCGGGGGGGCCAATGAGCAGTTCTTC.

The chain uses TRBV7-8 and TRBJ1-4; D not resolved. The V gene's germline CDR1 is SGHVS and CDR2 FQNEAQ. CDR3 length: 14 amino acids. Deletions cut 1 base from V and 0 bases from J, with 3 bases between. CDR3 protein: CASSLGSTNEKLFF. Written as DNA, the CDR3 is TGTGCCAGCAGCTTAGGCTCAACTAATGAAAAACTGTTTTTT.

By sample share, this clone is medium-sized (0.01 to 0.1%). The chain is built from TRBV5-4 and TRBJ2-5; D is unresolved. The length of the CDR3 is 14 residues. V was clipped by 3 bases and J by 2 bases, with 11 bases between them. Germline V lookup: CDR1 SGHNT, CDR2 YYREEE (reference sequence). CDR3 coding DNA: TGTGCCAGCAGCTCCCAGGATTTACAAGAGACCCAGTACTTC. Protein: CASSSQDLQETQYF.

The J gene is TRBJ2-1, the V gene TRBV19, with D possibly being TRBD2 (5 bases). CDR1 is LNHDA and CDR2 is SQIVND in the germline V gene (reference sequence). V lost 4 bases and J lost 6, with 10 bases in between. This CDR3 spans 13 amino acids. CDR3 sequence (DNA): TGTGCCAGTAGTAGCGGACTGGTCAATGAGCAGTTCTTC. Its protein is CASSSGLVNEQFF.

The gene calls are TRBV4-3 and TRBJ2-7, with 12 bases identical to TRBD1. The CDR3 is 16 amino acids. Germline V CDR1 and CDR2: LGHNA, YSLEER. J lost 3 bases, V lost 1 base, and 4 bases had no gene match. The CDR3 loop is CASSQAGTGGGYEQYF. The CDR3 nucleotides are TGCGCCAGCAGCCAAGCGGGGACAGGGGGCGGCTACGAGCAGTACTTC.

V usage is TRBV5-1 and J usage is TRBJ2-7; D is undetermined. Trimming took 1 base from V and 6 from J, leaving 11 bases between them. Germline V lookup: CDR1 SGHRS, CDR2 YFSETQ. This CDR3 spans 13 amino acids. The chain's CDR3 is CASSLLPSTEQYF. CDR3 DNA sequence: TGCGCCAGCAGCTTGCTACCTTCGACCGAGCAGTACTTC.

The rearrangement links TRBV15 to TRBJ2-3; 12 nucleotides match TRBD1. Germline loops: CDR1 LNHNV, CDR2 YYDKDF (reference sequence). The junction had 8 bases not matched to a gene; V was cut back by 10 bases and J by 0 bases. The CDR3 has 16 amino acids. In nucleotides, the CDR3 is TGTGCCATTTCCGGGACAGGGGGCTTTAGCACAGATACGCAGTATTTT. This codes for CAISGTGGFSTDTQYF.